This TCR beta chain was documented in a study of sequential checkpoint blockade in melanoma. Study overall: Randomization was 1:1 between first-line nivolumab→ipilimumab and ipilimumab→nivolumab. After both sequences, patients received maintenance nivolumab.

The sample's treatment: randomized to nivolumab then ipilimumab (arm A) or the reverse (arm B). No patient had prior DNA-damaging chemotherapy. PBMC sorting kept live CD3+CD8+ cells without CD19 or CD56. Data came from immunoSEQ multiplex PCR; TCRdb stores just in-frame clones and leaves some out. The table has about 26,000 clones, roughly 80% seen once. Germline V lookup: CDR1 SGHTS, CDR2 YDEGEE. V lost 2 bases to trimming and J lost 3 bases; unmatched junction nucleotides: 2. The CDR3 consists of 15 residues. Here the sequenced sample was CD8+ T cells sorted from blood (inferred from file names), taken from a patient given nivolumab and ipilimumab in sequence. The chain carries TRBV5-8 and TRBJ2-3, with 11 positions matching TRBD2. This sequence originates from a human donor with melanoma. This CDR3 is CASSFVAGGTDTQYF. As DNA, the CDR3 is TGTGCCAGCAGCTTCGTAGCGGGAGGGACAGATACGCAGTATTTT.